This TCR beta chain was captured in a study of Tregs in tolerant kidney transplant recipients (dated by TCRdb to between 2018 and 2021). A note on the overall study: In bulk CFSE mixed lymphocyte reactions, CFSE-labeled recipient PBMCs were cocultured with irradiated donor PBMCs for more than 5 days, then stained for CD3/CD4/CD8 and FACS-sorted. TCRbeta repertoire sequencing was used in a few healthy controls to compare several ways of expanding Tregs specific for an allogeneic donor. TCRbeta sequencing was used in the study to identify donor-specific regulatory T cells before combined kidney and bone marrow transplantation, and the identified cells were then tracked after transplant.

This clone is medium-sized (0.01 to 0.1%) in terms of sample share. This clone's antigen is unknown. No base quality values were provided; no much bigger clone lies one nucleotide off. The study at large found these results: Biological reproducibility was not directly assessed, although technical replication error appeared to be minimal. Expanding Tregs with activated donor B cells appeared to identify the most biologically relevant and donor-specific TCRbeta repertoire. The study was constrained by small patient numbers, and validation of the findings is required in larger populations and under other immunosuppression protocols.

For TCRbeta CDR3 sequencing, genomic DNA was extracted from sorted cells using the QIAGEN DNeasy Blood and Tissue Kit. High-throughput TCRbeta CDR3 sequencing, which included PCR amplification with bias correction and internal controls, was done commercially through immunoSEQ. The study's own analysis went as follows. Unique productive TCRbeta sequences were defined by CDR3 nucleotide sequence where primers matched, otherwise by CDR3 amino acid sequence with Vbeta and Jbeta genes. Donor-reactive sequences were defined as at least 5-fold expanded in CFSE-low cells versus unstimulated cells, with frequency of at least 0.01% in CFSE-low cells. Repertoire divergence was quantified by Jensen-Shannon divergence using the top 100 TCRbeta sequences ranked by frequency. When a sample had multiple sequencing runs, each run was corrected for sorting error separately and the runs were then pooled. The immuneACCESS repertoire file appears here via TCRdb, limited to in-frame rearrangements. These files lack a portion of the clones; in checked studies, under half of the deficit traces to unresolved V genes, and the cause of the others is not known. The V and J calls and the clone size are those of that table, but D and trimming were determined from the DNA. The sample table shows about 4,800 clones, and under 45% are seen once. Approximately 6.2% of the sample is taken by the ten largest.

Trimming costs V 2 bases and J 2 bases, and their ends lie 7 bases apart. The CDR3 holds 13 amino acids from the cysteine to the phenylalanine. Of all the DNA, just the CDR3 is kept, 39 bases in frame from base 1. According to the germline V gene, CDR1 reads MNHEY and CDR2 reads SVGAGI. Healthy control blood came either as purchased buffy coats or from healthy volunteers. Healthy control blood was separated into PBMCs by Ficoll density gradient and cryopreserved, and patient PBMCs were collected both before and after transplant. This sequence uses TRBV6-5 and TRBJ2-7; no confident D gene assignment can be made. This TCR derives from a human donor in good health. Sequenced material: CD8+ T cells from blood cultured with allogeneic cells. The CDR3 reads as follows: CASSYGKAYEQYF. The nucleotide sequence is given as TGTGCCAGCAGTTACGGGAAGGCCTACGAGCAGTACTTC.